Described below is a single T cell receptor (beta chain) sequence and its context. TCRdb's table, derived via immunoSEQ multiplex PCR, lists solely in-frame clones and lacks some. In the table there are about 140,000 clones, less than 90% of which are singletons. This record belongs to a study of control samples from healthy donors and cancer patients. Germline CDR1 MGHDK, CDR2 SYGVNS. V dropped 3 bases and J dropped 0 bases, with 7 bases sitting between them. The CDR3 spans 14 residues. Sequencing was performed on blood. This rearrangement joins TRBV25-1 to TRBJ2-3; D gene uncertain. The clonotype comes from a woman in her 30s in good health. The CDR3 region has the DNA TGTGCCAGCAGTGAGGCCGGGAGCACAGATACGCAGTATTTT. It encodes CASSEAGSTDTQYF.